Reported below is one TCR beta chain. Its antigen is still unknown. In the CD4+ fraction, cells were divided into CD45RA+ naive and CD45RA-negative memory subsets. These data belong to a study of shared clonotypes between healthy human individuals. General study points: Clonotypes which were not shared had lower generation probabilities than clonotypes that all four donors shared.

The CDR3 contains 13 residues. The germline CDR1 and CDR2 sequences are SNHLY and FYNNEI. V lost 8 bases and J 7 bases, leaving 15 bases between the germline ends. The assay ran at deep level. Every immunoSEQ plate was one replicate of a subset's evenly spread DNA. Sequencing was performed with immunoSEQ multiplex PCR; in TCRdb, only in-frame clones are kept and a portion is missing. The sample carries approximately 2.5 million clones, 90% to 95% recorded once. The genes are TRBV2 and TRBJ2-1; D is possibly TRBD1 or TRBD2 (5 bases each). Material for sequencing was naive CD4+ T cells from PBMCs. Indicated subset: CD45RA+ positively selected. This clonotype was obtained from a man aged 18 to 29 in good health. Some clones in this sample may be carry-over from other donors' samples. The CDR3: CASQTGPSNEQFF. DNA of the CDR3: TGTGCCAGCCAAACGGGACCCTCAAATGAGCAGTTCTTC.